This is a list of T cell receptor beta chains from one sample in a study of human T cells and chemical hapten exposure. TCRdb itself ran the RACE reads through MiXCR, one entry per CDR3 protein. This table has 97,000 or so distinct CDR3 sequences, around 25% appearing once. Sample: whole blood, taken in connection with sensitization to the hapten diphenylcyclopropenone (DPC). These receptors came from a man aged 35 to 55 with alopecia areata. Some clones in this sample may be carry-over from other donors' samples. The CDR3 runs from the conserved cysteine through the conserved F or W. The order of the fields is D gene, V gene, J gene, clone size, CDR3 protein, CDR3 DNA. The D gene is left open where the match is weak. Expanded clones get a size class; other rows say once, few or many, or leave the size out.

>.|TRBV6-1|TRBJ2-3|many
CASSEPGETSDTQYF
TGTGCCAGCAGTGAACCAGGGGAGACGTCAGATACGCAGTATTTT
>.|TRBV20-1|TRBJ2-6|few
CSALQRSGANVLTF
TGCAGTGCTCTACAACGCTCTGGGGCCAACGTCCTGACTTTC
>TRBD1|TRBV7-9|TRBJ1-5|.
CASSLVTGTGRFDSNQPQHF
TGTGCCAGCAGCTTAGTTACCGGGACAGGGCGCTTTGATAGCAATCAGCCCCAGCATTTT
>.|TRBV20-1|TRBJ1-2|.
CSARDQTGTYGYTF
TGCAGTGCTAGAGATCAGACAGGAACTTATGGCTACACCTTC
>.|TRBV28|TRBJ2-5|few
CASSFWQEGQETQYF
TGTGCCAGCAGTTTTTGGCAGGAGGGCCAAGAGACCCAGTACTTC
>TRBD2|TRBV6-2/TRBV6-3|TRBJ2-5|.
CASSASGYQETQYF
TGTGCCAGCAGCGCTAGCGGATACCAAGAGACCCAGTACTTC
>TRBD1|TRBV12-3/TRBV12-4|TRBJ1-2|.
CASSFRDRGRRGYGYTF
TGTGCCAGCAGTTTCCGGGACAGGGGGCGAAGAGGCTATGGCTACACCTTC
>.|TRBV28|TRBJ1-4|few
CASRNEKLFF
TGTGCCAGCAGAAATGAAAAACTGTTTTTT
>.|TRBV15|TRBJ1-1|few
CATSRDLGNTEAFF
TGTGCCACCAGCAGAGATCTAGGGAACACTGAAGCTTTCTTT
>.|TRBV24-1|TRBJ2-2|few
CASARGTGELFF
TGTGCCTCCGCCCGGGGCACCGGGGAGCTGTTTTTT
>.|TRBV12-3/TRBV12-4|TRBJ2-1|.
CASSYPLSTEQFF
TGTGCCAGCAGTTACCCCTTGAGCACTGAGCAGTTCTTC
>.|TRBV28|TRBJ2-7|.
CASSLVREHLDYEQYF
TGTGCCAGCAGTTTAGTAAGGGAACACCTTGACTACGAGCAGTACTTC
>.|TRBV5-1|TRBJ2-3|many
CASSLAGIGTDTQYF
TGCGCCAGCAGCTTGGCCGGAATAGGCACAGATACGCAGTATTTT
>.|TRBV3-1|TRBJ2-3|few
CASSQDRGRADTQYF
TGTGCCAGCAGCCAAGACAGGGGCAGGGCAGATACGCAGTATTTT
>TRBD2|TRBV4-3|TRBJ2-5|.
CASSQDPGLAPSTSTQYF
TGCGCCAGCAGCCAAGATCCCGGACTAGCTCCTTCAACGTCGACCCAGTACTTC
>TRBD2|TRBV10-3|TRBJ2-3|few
CAISESDTSGVDTQYF
TGTGCCATCAGTGAGTCGGACACTAGCGGAGTAGATACGCAGTATTTT
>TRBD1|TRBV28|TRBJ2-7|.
CASRQGAYEQYF
TGTGCCAGCCGACAGGGGGCCTACGAGCAGTACTTC
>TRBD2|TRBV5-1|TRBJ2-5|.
CASSPTSTQETQYF
TGCGCCAGCAGCCCGACTAGCACCCAAGAGACCCAGTACTTC
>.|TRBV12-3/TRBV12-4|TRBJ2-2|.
CASRPNMGRTGELFF
TGTGCCAGCAGACCAAATATGGGGCGGACCGGGGAGCTGTTTTTT
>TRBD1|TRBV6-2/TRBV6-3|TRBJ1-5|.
CASSRSMTGSQPQHF
TGTGCCAGCAGCCGCAGTATGACAGGGTCCCAGCCCCAGCATTTT
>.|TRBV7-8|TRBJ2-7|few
CASSLNGDFGQYF
TGTGCCAGCAGCCTCAACGGGGACTTTGGGCAGTACTTC
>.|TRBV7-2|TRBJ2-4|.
CASSLGWTMGSKNIQYF
TGTGCCAGCAGCTTAGGGTGGACAATGGGTTCCAAAAACATTCAGTACTTC
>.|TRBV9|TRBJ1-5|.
CASSDAGEYQPQHF
TGTGCCAGCAGCGATGCCGGGGAGTATCAGCCCCAGCATTTT
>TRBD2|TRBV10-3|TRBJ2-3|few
CAISEKEREKQYF
TGTGCCATCAGTGAAAAAGAGCGGGAGAAGCAGTATTTT
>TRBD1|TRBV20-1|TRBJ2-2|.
CSANRDRADTGELFF
TGCAGTGCTAACCGGGACAGGGCGGACACCGGGGAGCTGTTTTTT
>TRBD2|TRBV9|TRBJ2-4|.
CASSVGASGVNIQYF
TGTGCCAGCAGCGTAGGGGCTAGCGGGGTCAACATTCAGTACTTC
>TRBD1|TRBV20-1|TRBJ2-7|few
CSANQGVSEQYF
TGCAGTGCTAATCAGGGGGTCTCCGAGCAGTACTTC
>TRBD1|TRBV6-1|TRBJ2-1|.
CASSVLGQDPYEQFF
TGTGCCAGCAGTGTCCTGGGACAGGATCCGTATGAGCAGTTCTTC
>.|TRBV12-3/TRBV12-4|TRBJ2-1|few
CASSGAAGQFF
TGTGCCAGCAGTGGGGCGGCAGGGCAGTTCTTC
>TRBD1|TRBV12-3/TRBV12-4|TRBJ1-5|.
CASSRRQGGQPQHF
TGTGCCAGCAGCAGAAGACAGGGAGGCCAGCCCCAGCATTTT
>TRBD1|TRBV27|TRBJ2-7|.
CASSAQGTGFSYYEQYF
TGTGCCAGCAGTGCCCAAGGGACAGGGTTTTCCTACTACGAGCAGTACTTC
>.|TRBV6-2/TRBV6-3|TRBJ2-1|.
CASSYGGRAGSKFF
TGTGCCAGCAGTTACGGGGGTAGGGCAGGGAGTAAGTTCTTC
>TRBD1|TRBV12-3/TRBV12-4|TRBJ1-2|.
CASSPGLDRFYGYTF
TGTGCCAGCAGCCCCGGTTTGGACAGGTTCTATGGCTACACCTTC
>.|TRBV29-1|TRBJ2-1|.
CSALASYNEQFF
TGCAGCGCGCTAGCGAGCTACAATGAGCAGTTCTTC
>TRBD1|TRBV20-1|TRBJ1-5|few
CSGWTGGSNQPQHF
TGCAGTGGATGGACAGGGGGAAGCAATCAGCCCCAGCATTTT
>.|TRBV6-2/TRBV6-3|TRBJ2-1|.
CASRDQGFDEQFF
TGTGCCAGCAGGGACCAGGGTTTTGATGAGCAGTTCTTC
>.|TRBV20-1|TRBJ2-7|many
CSARQGYEQYF
TGCAGTGCTAGACAGGGCTACGAGCAGTACTTC
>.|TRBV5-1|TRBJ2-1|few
CASSLGQVAYGEQFF
TGCGCCAGCAGCTTGGGACAAGTAGCCTACGGTGAGCAGTTCTTC
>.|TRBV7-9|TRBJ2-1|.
CASSSYEGGSYNEQFF
TGTGCCAGCAGCTCCTACGAGGGCGGCTCCTACAATGAGCAGTTCTTC
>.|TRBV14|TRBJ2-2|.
CASSQDFRNTGELFF
TGTGCCAGCAGCCAAGATTTTAGAAACACCGGGGAGCTGTTTTTT
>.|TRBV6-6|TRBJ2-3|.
CASSYEGTDTQYF
TGTGCCAGCAGTTACGAGGGGACAGATACGCAGTATTTT
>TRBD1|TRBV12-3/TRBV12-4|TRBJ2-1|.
CASSLGQGNNEQFF
TGTGCCAGCAGTTTGGGACAGGGGAACAATGAGCAGTTCTTC